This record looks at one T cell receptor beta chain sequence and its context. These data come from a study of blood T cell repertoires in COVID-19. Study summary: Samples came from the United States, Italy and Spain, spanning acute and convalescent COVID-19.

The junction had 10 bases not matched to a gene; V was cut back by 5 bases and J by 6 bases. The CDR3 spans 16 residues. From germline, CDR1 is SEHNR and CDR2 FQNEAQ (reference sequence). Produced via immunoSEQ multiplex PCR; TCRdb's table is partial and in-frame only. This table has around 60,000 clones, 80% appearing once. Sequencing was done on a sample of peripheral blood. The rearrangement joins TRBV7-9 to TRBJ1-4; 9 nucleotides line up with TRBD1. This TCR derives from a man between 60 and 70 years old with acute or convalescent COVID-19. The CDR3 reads CASSLHLQGADEKLFF. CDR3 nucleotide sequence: TGTGCCAGCAGCCTGCACTTACAGGGGGCGGATGAAAAACTGTTTTTT.